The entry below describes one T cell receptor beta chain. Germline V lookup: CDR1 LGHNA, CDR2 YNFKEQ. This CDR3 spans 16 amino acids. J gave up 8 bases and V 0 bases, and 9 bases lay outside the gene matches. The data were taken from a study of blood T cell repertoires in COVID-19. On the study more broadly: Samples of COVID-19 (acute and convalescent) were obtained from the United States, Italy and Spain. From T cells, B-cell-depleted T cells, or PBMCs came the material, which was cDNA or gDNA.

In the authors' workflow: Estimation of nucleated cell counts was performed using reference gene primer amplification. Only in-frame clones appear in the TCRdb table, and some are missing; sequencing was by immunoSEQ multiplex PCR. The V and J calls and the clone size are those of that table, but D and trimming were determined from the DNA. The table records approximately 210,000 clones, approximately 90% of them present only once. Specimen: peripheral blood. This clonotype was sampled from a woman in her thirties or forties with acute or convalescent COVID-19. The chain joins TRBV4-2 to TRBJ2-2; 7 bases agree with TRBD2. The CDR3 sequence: CASSQEGGLGSGELFF. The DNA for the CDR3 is TGTGCCAGCAGCCAAGAAGGCGGACTAGGATCGGGGGAGCTGTTTTTT.